These 30 T cell receptor beta chains were sequenced from one sample in a study of blood T cells in healthy people across ages. The use of a sample-barcoded 5' primer and a J-beta primer mix characterized a second PCR of roughly 6 to 12 cycles. In TCRdb, the 5' RACE reads were re-called with MiXCR into one record per CDR3 protein. Among 750,000 to 850,000 distinct CDR3 sequences, just under 25% were seen once, and the ten largest hold around 3.6%. This sample was shared with a second study, whose subject was T cells of mothers and their children.

The sequenced sample was blood. The receptor source for this set is a boy aged 5-17 years in good health.

CDR3 in DNA: TGTGCCAGCAGCCGAGGGGTGTCTGGGACTGAAGCTTTCTTT. Translation gives CASSRGVSGTEAFF. J is TRBJ1-1 and V is TRBV7-9; maybe TRBD1 (5 bases). This CDR3 spans 14 amino acids. Per the germline V gene, CDR1 is SEHNR and CDR2 is FQNEAQ (reference sequence). Trimming shortened V by 5 bases and J by 5 bases, and 15 bases separated the two germline ends.

V usage is TRBV12-3 or TRBV12-4 and J usage is TRBJ2-7; a weak D match, TRBD1 (6 bases). The CDR3 is 13 amino acids. Trimming shortened V by 6 bases and J by 6 bases, and 15 bases separated the two germline ends. CDR3 protein: CASSLKQGAEQYF. The DNA for the CDR3 is TGTGCCAGCAGCCTAAAACAGGGCGCCGAGCAGTACTTC.

The chain couples TRBV7-2 to TRBJ2-3; D might be TRBD2 (5 bases). V lost 3 bases to trimming and J lost 3 bases, with 16 bases between them. Germline CDR1 reads SGHTA; CDR2 reads FQGNSA. The CDR3 covers 16 residues. The CDR3 DNA reads TGTGCCAGCAGCTTGTGGGGAGAATTGGGGACAGATACGCAGTATTTT. Translation gives CASSLWGELGTDTQYF.

The J gene is TRBJ2-1, the V gene TRBV5-1, with D uncertain. This CDR3 is built from 15 residues. CDR1 and CDR2 from the germline V gene are SGHRS and YFSETQ. V lost 3 bases and J lost 0, with 10 bases in between. In DNA, the CDR3 is TGCGCCAGCAGCTGGACCTTGGGCTCCTACAATGAGCAGTTCTTC. Protein: CASSWTLGSYNEQFF.

This clonotype was recorded at least ten times. The V gene is TRBV28, the J gene TRBJ2-4, with TRBD1 identical over 11 bases. V trimming: 1 base; J trimming: 14 bases; junction bases outside the gene matches: 10. CDR1 is MDHEN, CDR2 SYDVKM, per germline. The CDR3 spans 15 residues. The chain's CDR3 is CASSLSAGQGAFKYF. As DNA, the CDR3 is TGTGCCAGCAGTTTATCGGCCGGACAGGGGGCTTTTAAGTACTTC.

This chain links TRBV9 with TRBJ1-1; the match to TRBD1 covers 9 bases. CDR3 size: 15 residues. Germline CDR1 reads SGDLS; CDR2 reads YYNGEE. The V and J ends lost 4 bases and 3 bases, in that order; junction bases with no gene match: 7. CDR3 DNA sequence: TGTGCCAGCAGCCCAAAGACAGGGGGGGACACTGAAGCTTTCTTT. As protein: CASSPKTGGDTEAFF.

This clonotype was picked up many times. V and J are TRBV27 and TRBJ1-2; D remains unclear. From germline, CDR1 is MNHEY and CDR2 SMNVEV (reference sequence). With 6 bases removed from V and 5 bases from J, the gap between germline ends came to 13 bases. The CDR3 totals 13 residues. CDR3 coding DNA: TGTGCCAGCAGATCTTTGACGGGGTATGGCTACACCTTC. The encoded protein is CASRSLTGYGYTF.

This clonotype was picked up a small number of times. J is TRBJ2-5 and V is TRBV15; D possibly matches TRBD1 or TRBD2 (6 bases each). The better agreement between TRBJ2-7 and the DNA end casts doubt on the J call. Germline assignment: CDR1 LNHNV and CDR2 YYDKDF (reference sequence). The CDR3 length is 15 residues. CDR3 amino acids: CATSGGVRGEVEQYF. The CDR3, as DNA: TGTGCCACCAGCGGAGGGGTCAGGGGCGAGGTCGAGCAGTACTTC.

This chain connects TRBV28 to TRBJ1-3; TRBD1 matches 10 bases. The CDR3 totals 16 residues. CDR1 and CDR2 (germline): MDHEN, SYDVKM. J lost 6 bases, V lost 10 bases, and 15 bases had no gene match. The CDR3 loop is CATKEGPGQGPNTIYF. CDR3 sequence (DNA): TGTGCCACCAAAGAAGGTCCGGGACAGGGGCCAAACACCATATATTTT.

This clonotype was recorded a few times. This chain joins TRBV6-5 and TRBJ2-2; D unresolved. The CDR3 has 16 amino acids. Germline assignment: CDR1 MNHEY and CDR2 SVGAGI. The V and J ends lost 2 bases and 0 bases respectively, with 10 bases between them. The CDR3 bases are TGTGCCAGCAGTTACGCAGAGACGGCGAACACCGGGGAGCTGTTTTTT. This sequence encodes CASSYAETANTGELFF.

This clonotype was observed a handful of times. The V gene is TRBV28, the J gene TRBJ2-3; the match to TRBD1 covers 9 bases. The V and J ends lost 5 bases and 2 bases, in that order; junction bases with no gene match: 8. Germline loops: CDR1 MDHEN, CDR2 SYDVKM. The CDR3 has 16 residues. CDR3: CASSDWDRETTDTQYF. The DNA for the CDR3 is TGTGCCAGCAGTGACTGGGACAGGGAAACCACAGATACGCAGTATTTT.

In this sample, this clonotype turned up a few times. The chain is built from TRBV12-3 or TRBV12-4 and TRBJ2-3, with 8 nucleotides matching TRBD2. V lost 1 base, J lost 4 bases, and 4 bases stayed unmatched. This CDR3 spans 15 amino acids. For the CDR3, the DNA is TGTGCCAGCAGTTTAGTAGCGGGGAACGCAGATACGCAGTATTTT. Translation gives CASSLVAGNADTQYF.

The CDR3 loop reads CASSSPGQGVLGYTF. CDR3 nucleotide sequence: TGTGCCAGCAGTTCTCCGGGACAGGGGGTATTAGGCTACACCTTC. The chain uses TRBV28 and TRBJ1-2; TRBD1 agrees at 11 bases. Germline values: CDR1 MDHEN, CDR2 SYDVKM. The CDR3 runs 15 residues. V shed 4 bases and J 8 bases; nucleotides not matched to a gene: 9.

This clonotype was detected a few times. The chain is built from TRBV12-3 or TRBV12-4 and TRBJ2-5; D unclear. Trimming cost V 4 bases and J 2 bases, with 11 bases left between them. The length of the CDR3 is 14 residues. CDR3 sequence: CASSSPEKQETQYF. The CDR3 DNA reads TGTGCCAGCAGTTCACCCGAGAAGCAAGAGACCCAGTACTTC.

The table lists this clonotype with a few counts. The chain recombines TRBV5-1 with TRBJ2-2, with TRBD2 as a possible D gene (5 bases). In germline, CDR1 is SGHRS, CDR2 YFSETQ. The germline V and J ends were trimmed by 2 bases and 3 bases, with 17 bases remaining between them. The length of the CDR3 is 17 residues. The CDR3 loop is CASSFGEYFGDTGELFF. In nucleotides, the CDR3 is TGCGCCAGCAGCTTCGGGGAGTATTTTGGCGACACCGGGGAGCTGTTTTTT.

The chain is built from TRBV7-2 and TRBJ1-1; 7 nucleotides match TRBD1. Trimming at V came to 5 bases and at J to 10 bases, leaving 7 bases not matched to a gene. CDR3 length: 12 amino acids. The V gene's germline CDR1 is SGHTA and CDR2 FQGNSA. CDR3: CASSHRTGGAFF. DNA for the CDR3: TGTGCCAGCAGCCACAGGACAGGAGGAGCTTTCTTT.

The chain recombines TRBV6-1 with TRBJ2-2; 9 nucleotides align to TRBD2. V was clipped by 6 bases and J by 3 bases; unmatched bases: 17. The CDR3 loop spans 19 amino acids. Germline V gene data show CDR1 as MNHNS and CDR2 as SASEGT. The CDR3 DNA sequence: TGTGCCAGCAGCCCCTTGGCGGCGGGGGGGCCGTGGTACACCGGGGAGCTGTTTTTT. Translating it yields CASSPLAAGGPWYTGELFF.

This clonotype was observed a few times. One end of the junction varies from germline; a read error may be responsible. The gene calls are TRBV4-3 and TRBJ2-7; maybe TRBD2 (6 bases). This CDR3 comprises 15 residues. Germline CDR1 is LGHNA and CDR2 is YSLEER. The CDR3: CASSQELRGAYEQCF. The CDR3 coding sequence is TGCGCCAGCAGCCAAGAATTGCGGGGAGCCTACGAGCAGTGCTTC.

This clonotype has a handful of counts. The chain is built from TRBV7-9 and TRBJ1-3; perhaps TRBD1 as D (5 bases). The germline V and J ends were trimmed by 1 base and 0 bases, with 10 bases remaining between them. The germline gives CDR1 SEHNR, CDR2 FQNEAQ (reference sequence). The CDR3 covers 16 residues. CDR3 bases: TGTGCCAGCAGCTTAGATGGGGCCCTCTCTGGAAACACCATATATTTT. Translated: CASSLDGALSGNTIYF.

This clonotype has a handful of counts. The chain uses TRBV6-2 or TRBV6-3 and TRBJ2-3; D might be TRBD2 (6 bases). This CDR3 spans 16 amino acids. V dropped 7 bases and J dropped 5 bases, with 22 bases sitting between them. Germline CDR1 and CDR2: MNHEY and SVGEGT. CDR3 in amino acids: CASNQLEGQRRDTQYF. CDR3 DNA sequence: TGTGCCAGCAACCAATTGGAGGGTCAAAGGCGAGATACGCAGTATTTT.

Only a few counts were recorded for this clonotype. The chain uses TRBV24-1 and TRBJ1-2, with TRBD1 matching over 11 bases. The CDR3 is 15 amino acids. The junction had 6 bases not matched to a gene; V was cut back by 3 bases and J by 7 bases. Germline V CDR1 and CDR2: KGHDR, SFDVKD. CDR3 bases: TGTGCCACCAGTGATCCTGGACAGGGGGCGGTTGGCTACACCTTC. Its translation: CATSDPGQGAVGYTF.

The chain joins TRBV27 to TRBJ2-5, with 12 bases fitting TRBD2. The germline V gene encodes CDR1 MNHEY and CDR2 SMNVEV (reference sequence). The CDR3 loop spans 14 amino acids. J gave up 2 bases and V 8 bases, and 3 bases lay outside the gene matches. The DNA of the CDR3 is TGTGCCAGCGGACTAGCGGGGAGACAAGAGACCCAGTACTTC. Its translation: CASGLAGRQETQYF.

The chain recombines TRBV29-1 with TRBJ2-2; D is perhaps TRBD1 (5 bases). CDR3 length equals 13 residues. Germline CDR1 is SQVTM and CDR2 is ANQGSEA. Trimming took off 4 bases at V and 7 bases at J, with 13 bases between the two ends. CDR3 in amino acids: CSVGNTGDGELFF. The CDR3 DNA reads as TGCAGCGTTGGTAATACAGGTGACGGGGAGCTGTTTTTT.

The chain recombines TRBV2 with TRBJ2-5; D is possibly TRBD2 (6 bases). The J call may be wrong; the DNA end is better matched by TRBJ2-7. The CDR3 is 13 residues long. Germline V lookup: CDR1 SNHLY, CDR2 FYNNEI. The CDR3 protein is CASKSGDLYEQYF. The CDR3 nucleotides are TGTGCCAGCAAATCGGGAGACTTATACGAGCAGTACTTC.

This clonotype was detected a few times. The chain couples TRBV7-9 to TRBJ2-3; TRBD2 matches at 10 bases. V shed 2 bases, J shed 2 bases, and the junction held 10 bases outside the gene matches. CDR1 SEHNR and CDR2 FQNEAQ come from the germline V gene (reference sequence). The CDR3 is made up of 18 amino acids. CDR3 sequence reads: CASSLPHRLAGATDTQYF. The DNA for the CDR3 is TGTGCCAGCAGCTTACCCCACCGGCTAGCGGGAGCCACAGATACGCAGTATTTT.

This clonotype has more than one count but fewer than ten. A read error may produce the germline difference seen at one junction end. The J gene is TRBJ2-5, the V gene TRBV4-2; 10 bases match TRBD2. CDR1 and CDR2 from the germline V gene are LGHNA and YNFKEQ. The CDR3 loop spans 15 amino acids. DNA for the CDR3: TGTGCCAGCAGCCAGGATCTAGCGGGAGACACCATTCGAATCTTC. Encoded protein: CASSQDLAGDTIRIF.

This clonotype was detected only a few times. The V and J genes are TRBV7-2 and TRBJ1-3; D remains unclear. The CDR3 loop spans 16 amino acids. Trimming shortened V by 3 bases and J by 1 base, and 13 bases separated the two germline ends. The germline gives CDR1 SGHTA, CDR2 FQGNSA. The CDR3 protein is CASSLAGMGSGNTIYF. CDR3 nucleotide sequence: TGTGCCAGCAGCTTGGCGGGGATGGGTTCTGGAAACACCATATATTTT.

The CDR3 spells CASSFGGQQTQYF. In DNA, the CDR3 is TGTGCCAGCAGTTTCGGGGGCCAGCAGACCCAGTACTTC. This rearrangement joins TRBV6-1 to TRBJ2-5; D may correspond to TRBD1 or TRBD2 (6 bases each). The CDR3 is made up of 13 amino acids. The germline gives CDR1 MNHNS, CDR2 SASEGT. Trimming took 5 bases from V and 6 from J, leaving 13 bases between them.

This clonotype showed up just a few times. This chain joins TRBV12-3 or TRBV12-4 and TRBJ1-4, with D hard to call. V was shortened by 4 bases and J by 3 bases, with 3 bases between the two germline ends. The CDR3 has 12 amino acids. CDR3 nucleotide sequence: TGTGCCAGCAGTTCTGCTAATGAAAAACTGTTTTTT. Translated, it gives CASSSANEKLFF.

In this sample, this clonotype turned up a few times. The chain couples TRBV28 to TRBJ2-5; D may be TRBD2 (6 bases). V dropped 2 bases and J dropped 2 bases, with 12 bases sitting between them. Germline V CDR1 and CDR2: MDHEN, SYDVKM. The CDR3 length is 15 residues. As DNA, the CDR3 is TGTGCCAGCAGTTTAGGAGGGACGAGACAAGAGACCCAGTACTTC. Translating gives CASSLGGTRQETQYF. The full variable domain, rest sourced from reference TRBV28 and TRBJ2-5, is DVKVTQSSRYLVKRTGEKVFLECVQDMDHENMFWYRQDPGLGLRLIYFSYDVKMKEKGDIPEGYSVSREKKERFSLILESASTNQTSMYLCASSLGGTRQETQYFGPGTRLLVL.